This T cell receptor (beta chain) was documented in a study of control samples from healthy donors and cancer patients. Assay: immunoSEQ multiplex PCR; the TCRdb copy retains only in-frame clones and omits some. The data contain about 120,000 clones, roughly nine tenths of them singletons. From germline, CDR1 is LNHDA and CDR2 SQIVND (reference sequence). The CDR3 spans 18 residues. V was pared by 5 bases and J by 0 bases, with 6 bases of the junction left unmatched. The clonotype comes from a woman between 50 and 59 years old with colorectal cancer. V is TRBV19 and J is TRBJ2-3, with 15 bases aligning to TRBD2. The sequenced material came from PBMCs. The CDR3 sequence is CASSLGTSGGISTDTQYF. The CDR3 bases are TGTGCCAGTAGTCTCGGGACTAGCGGGGGGATTAGCACAGATACGCAGTATTTT.